This T cell receptor beta chain was identified in a study of shared clonotypes between healthy human individuals. Sorted-subset replicate PCR reactions were performed with approximately 180 ng DNA, corresponding to roughly 31,000 T cell genomes. Only in-frame clones appear in the TCRdb table, and some are missing; sequencing was by immunoSEQ multiplex PCR. The profile shows under 1,100,000 clones, 70% to 80% of them singletons. At least ten counts were recorded for this clone. The identical CDR3 is also encoded by other nucleotide sequences in the sample. Donors included only healthy HIV-negative adults lacking recent acute infections or vaccinations. Researchers partitioned CD4+ cells into CD45RA+ naive and CD45RA-negative memory subsets. Trimming left V 3 bases short and J 0 bases short, with 5 bases between. CDR3 size: 13 residues. CDR1 KGHSH and CDR2 LQKENI come from the germline V gene.

This receptor was taken from a man aged 18 to 30 in good health. The chain is built from TRBV18 and TRBJ1-1, with unresolved D. The sequenced sample consisted of memory CD4+ T cells sorted from blood. The subset: CD45RA-negative fraction. CDR3 in DNA: TGTGCCAGCTCACCTATCCTGAACACTGAAGCTTTCTTT. Amino acids: CASSPILNTEAFF.